Presented here are 28 T cell receptor beta chains from one specimen sequenced in a study of blood T cell repertoires in COVID-19. Using immunoSEQ multiplex PCR, the repertoire was profiled, and TCRdb retains in-frame clones only, with some absent. The sample records over 75,000 clones, around 82% being singletons. Sequencing input: peripheral blood. The receptors come from a woman over 75 with acute or convalescent COVID-19.

The rearrangement links TRBV2 to TRBJ1-6, with D unclear. Germline CDR1 and CDR2: SNHLY and FYNNEI. V lost 4 bases to trimming and J lost 6 bases, with 10 bases between them. The CDR3 covers 14 residues. The CDR3 here is CASSAGPTNSPLHF. The DNA for the CDR3 is TGTGCCAGCAGTGCAGGCCCCACTAATTCACCCCTCCACTTT.

This clone came up once. J is TRBJ2-7 and V is TRBV19, with 12 bases lining up with TRBD1. This CDR3 has 18 residues. Germline V CDR1 and CDR2: LNHDA, SQIVND (reference sequence). V dropped 2 bases and J dropped 2; count of bases not matched to a gene: 10. DNA for the CDR3: TGTGCCAGTAGTATACTTCCACCGGGACAGGGGGCGACCTACGAGCAGTACTTC. It codes for CASSILPPGQGATYEQYF.

This clone has just one count. The chain uses TRBV28 and TRBJ2-5; 7 bases are a match to TRBD2. The junction had 7 bases not matched to a gene; V was cut back by 3 bases and J by 6 bases. The CDR3 spans 14 residues. Germline loops: CDR1 MDHEN, CDR2 SYDVKM. This CDR3 reads CASSFTREGQTQYF. DNA of the CDR3: TGTGCCAGCAGTTTCACCAGGGAGGGTCAGACCCAGTACTTC.

The J gene is TRBJ2-2, the V gene TRBV5-1; D unclear. The CDR3 length is 15 residues. Per the germline V gene, CDR1 is SGHRS and CDR2 is YFSETQ. V lost 2 bases and J 3 bases, leaving 11 bases between the germline ends. CDR3 loop: CASSLSTPDTGELFF. The CDR3 DNA is TGCGCCAGCAGCTTATCTACCCCCGACACCGGGGAGCTGTTTTTT.

V gene TRBV12-3 or TRBV12-4 combines with J gene TRBJ1-1, with D possibly being TRBD1 (5 bases). Trimming removed 5 bases at V and 6 bases at J, with 13 bases between. This CDR3 comprises 13 residues. CDR3 nucleotides: TGTGCCAGCAGTAGAGCGGGGGTCCCTGAAGCTTTCTTT. Residues: CASSRAGVPEAFF.

This rearrangement joins TRBV9 to TRBJ2-1; 7 bases fit TRBD2. The CDR3 is made up of 14 amino acids. After removal of 0 bases from V and 10 bases from J, the junction contained 7 bases not matched to a gene. The germline V gene has CDR1 SGDLS and CDR2 YYNGEE. The CDR3 bases are TGTGCCAGCAGCGTAGGGGAGGGCAGCGGCGAGCAGTTCTTC. Residues: CASSVGEGSGEQFF.

V gene TRBV28 combines with J gene TRBJ1-2; TRBD1 aligns across 8 bases. In germline, CDR1 is MDHEN, CDR2 SYDVKM. V lost 7 bases to trimming and J lost 0 bases; unmatched junction nucleotides: 7. The CDR3 runs to 15 residues. DNA of the CDR3: TGTGCCAGCAAAACTCCGGGACAGGCTAACTATGGCTACACCTTC. It translates to CASKTPGQANYGYTF.

This rearrangement joins TRBV25-1 to TRBJ1-1; D is possibly TRBD1 (5 bases). V lost 7 bases and J 1 base, leaving 16 bases between the germline ends. This CDR3 is built from 15 residues. CDR1 and CDR2 (germline): MGHDK, SYGVNS. Here the CDR3 reads CASTFSVGGNTEAFF. The CDR3 DNA is TGTGCCAGCACCTTTTCGGTCGGGGGGAACACTGAAGCTTTCTTT.

This clone was observed once. In nucleotides, the CDR3 is TGTGCCAGCAGACCCCAGACAGGGGTTATAGGAGGCTACACCTTC. Translated, it gives CASRPQTGVIGGYTF. The rearrangement links TRBV6-1 to TRBJ1-2, with 8 bases identical to TRBD1. The CDR3 spans 15 residues. Trimming took 6 bases from V and 8 from J; bases not matched to a gene: 14. Germline V gene sequence: CDR1 MNHNS, CDR2 SASEGT.

This clone was recorded once. CDR3 amino acids: CASSPPGQRTQYF. In DNA, the CDR3 is TGTGCCAGTAGTCCCCCGGGACAGAGGACCCAGTACTTC. V is TRBV19 and J is TRBJ2-5, with 7 bases fitting TRBD1. This CDR3 comprises 13 residues. Germline CDR1 and CDR2: LNHDA and SQIVND (reference sequence). With 5 bases clipped from V and 7 bases from J, the junction kept 7 bases outside the gene matches.

This clone was seen once. This chain connects TRBV2 to TRBJ1-2; TRBD1 is a possible D gene (5 bases). The germline V and J ends were trimmed by 4 bases and 4 bases, with 7 bases remaining between them. The CDR3 is 12 amino acids. Per germline, CDR1 SNHLY and CDR2 FYNNEI. In DNA, the CDR3 is TGTGCCAGCAGTGGGCAGGGCTATGGCTACACCTTC. Its protein is CASSGQGYGYTF. The variable domain in full, completed from reference TRBV2 and TRBJ1-2, reads EPEVTQTPSHQVTQMGQEVILRCVPISNHLYFYWYRQILGQKVEFLVSFYNNEISEKSEIFDDQFSVERPDGSNFTLKIRSTKLEDSAMYFCASSGQGYGYTFGSGTRLTVV.

The chain uses TRBV21-1 and TRBJ2-7; the table assigns TRBD2, which was not confirmed against the DNA. TRBV21-1 is deemed a pseudogene. The CDR3 runs to 12 residues. The CDR3 here is CASSKREYEQYF. Here the CDR3 DNA reads TGTGCCAGCAGCAAAAGGGAGTACGAGCAGTACTTC.

The rearrangement joins TRBV6-5 to TRBJ2-7, with D possibly being TRBD2 (6 bases). The CDR3 has 13 amino acids. With 7 bases removed from V and 7 bases from J, the gap between germline ends came to 17 bases. From germline, CDR1 is MNHEY and CDR2 SVGAGI. The CDR3 DNA follows: TGTGCCAGCACCATGGACGGGAGAGGGGAGCAGTACTTC. It specifies CASTMDGRGEQYF.

This chain links TRBV28 with TRBJ2-2; 11 nucleotides agree with TRBD2. Germline assignment: CDR1 MDHEN and CDR2 SYDVKM. This CDR3 spans 15 amino acids. V dropped 10 bases and J dropped 4; count of bases not matched to a gene: 8. CDR3 amino acids: CATSVGLAVTGELFF. Written as DNA, the CDR3 is TGTGCCACGTCCGTGGGACTAGCGGTCACCGGGGAGCTGTTTTTT.

This clone was found once. Other DNA sequences in this specimen translate into the identical CDR3. The rearrangement joins TRBV6-5 to TRBJ2-3; D ambiguous. Per germline, CDR1 MNHEY and CDR2 SVGAGI. The length of the CDR3 is 13 residues. Trimming took 3 bases from V and 1 from J, leaving 5 bases between them. This chain's CDR3 is CASSYPGTDTQYF. CDR3 DNA sequence: TGTGCCAGCAGTTATCCAGGCACAGATACGCAGTATTTT.

V is TRBV27 and J is TRBJ1-6; no clear D gene. The CDR3 spans 17 residues. The V end lost 3 bases, the J end lost 9 bases, and 21 bases lay between the germline ends. CDR1 is MNHEY, CDR2 SMNVEV, per germline (reference sequence). This CDR3 reads CASSFNPGFGHTSPLHF. The CDR3 coding sequence is TGTGCCAGCAGTTTTAATCCGGGATTTGGGCACACTTCACCCCTCCACTTT.

The chain joins TRBV5-1 to TRBJ2-7; maybe TRBD2 (5 bases). The CDR3 contains 14 residues. In germline, CDR1 is SGHRS, CDR2 YFSETQ. Trimming stripped 4 bases from V and 0 bases from J, with 11 bases between. The CDR3: CASSEGGLSYEQYF. CDR3 DNA sequence: TGCGCCAGCAGCGAGGGCGGCCTCTCCTACGAGCAGTACTTC.

The chain has TRBV15 and TRBJ1-4; 7 bases are shared with TRBD1. The germline V gene encodes CDR1 LNHNV and CDR2 YYDKDF (reference sequence). This CDR3 is 16 amino acids long. V lost 5 bases to trimming and J lost 4 bases; unmatched junction nucleotides: 10. The CDR3 protein is CATSQTRTGHNEKLFF. DNA of the CDR3: TGTGCCACCAGCCAAACCCGGACAGGCCATAATGAAAAACTGTTTTTT.

The rearrangement links TRBV6-1 to TRBJ1-3, with D hard to call. The CDR3 loop spans 18 amino acids. Germline-derived CDR1 and CDR2 are MNHNS and SASEGT. The germline V and J ends were trimmed by 0 bases and 0 bases, with 15 bases remaining between them. The CDR3 region has the DNA TGTGCCAGCAGTGAAGCTCCTTTGACGGGTAACTCTGGAAACACCATATATTTT. Protein product: CASSEAPLTGNSGNTIYF.

The chain links TRBV6-6 to TRBJ1-3; 7 bases match TRBD1. V lost 6 bases to trimming and J lost 0 bases; unmatched junction nucleotides: 17. Germline V gives CDR1 MNHNY, CDR2 SVGAGI (reference sequence). The CDR3 runs 19 residues. The CDR3 nucleotides are TGTGCCAGCAGCCGAGGGACAGTGTTCCCGGGGGCCTCTGGAAACACCATATATTTT. Translated, it gives CASSRGTVFPGASGNTIYF.

The chain employs TRBV2 and TRBJ2-7, with 7 bases aligning to TRBD2. The germline gives CDR1 SNHLY, CDR2 FYNNEI. The CDR3 has 14 amino acids. V lost 8 bases to trimming and J lost 6 bases; unmatched junction nucleotides: 13. Here the CDR3 DNA reads TGTGCCAGCGGGGGAGGGACGCCGGGCGGCGAGCAGTACTTC. It encodes CASGGGTPGGEQYF.

The rearrangement uses TRBV3-1 (or the pseudogene TRBV3-2) and TRBJ2-1; 7 nucleotides align to TRBD2. The CDR3 spans 15 residues. Germline values: CDR1 LGHDT, CDR2 YNNKEL (reference sequence). The V and J ends lost 1 base and 4 bases, in that order; junction bases with no gene match: 4. The CDR3 reads CASSQGLAVYNEQFF. CDR3 DNA sequence: TGTGCCAGCAGCCAAGGACTAGCCGTTTACAATGAGCAGTTCTTC.

This clone was observed a few times. The V call is TRBV5-1, the J call TRBJ2-1, with 12 nucleotides matching TRBD1. The CDR3 spans 14 residues. Germline V CDR1 and CDR2: SGHRS, YFSETQ. V lost 4 bases and J lost 8; bases outside the gene matches: 4. The CDR3 region is CASSPGTGGYEQFF. The CDR3 DNA sequence: TGCGCCAGCAGCCCCGGGACAGGGGGCTATGAGCAGTTCTTC.

The count of this clone is one. The rearrangement links TRBV5-1 to TRBJ2-3, with 8 bases matching TRBD1. Unmatched junction bases numbered 4, after V lost 4 bases and J lost 0 bases. The CDR3 is 15 residues long. Germline V lookup: CDR1 SGHRS, CDR2 YFSETQ. CDR3 coding DNA: TGCGCCAGCAGCCCCGGGACAGGTAGCACAGATACGCAGTATTTT. Its protein product is CASSPGTGSTDTQYF.

CDR3 sequence: CASTPLGADATF. The CDR3 nucleotides are TGTGCCAGCACCCCCCTGGGGGCGGACGCCACCTTC. V usage is TRBV11-2 and J usage is TRBJ1-2; D might be TRBD1 (6 bases). Between the trimmed V and J ends, which lost 7 bases and 13 bases, there was a span of 19 bases. This CDR3 spans 12 amino acids. Germline V CDR1 and CDR2: SGHAT, FQNNGV.

The CDR3 coding sequence is TGTGCCAGCAGCGTAGGGAGGTCGAACACTGAAGCTTTCTTT. It translates to CASSVGRSNTEAFF. The rearrangement links TRBV9 to TRBJ1-1; D ambiguous. The ends were cut back, 0 bases at V and 1 base at J, with 7 bases in the middle. Germline loops: CDR1 SGDLS, CDR2 YYNGEE. The CDR3 loop spans 14 amino acids. The full variable domain, completed using reference TRBV9 and TRBJ1-1, is DSGVTQTPKHLITATGQRVTLRCSPRSGDLSVYWYQQSLDQGLQFLIQYYNGEERAKGNILERFSAQQFPDLHSELNLSSLELGDSALYFCASSVGRSNTEAFFGQGTRLTVV.

The gene calls are TRBV6-5 and TRBJ1-1; D is undetermined. CDR1 is MNHEY, CDR2 SVGAGI, per germline. V was cut by 2 bases and J by 5 bases, with 9 bases left in between. CDR3 length: 13 residues. CDR3 sequence (DNA): TGTGCCAGCAGTTACCGGGATCGGACTGAAGCTTTCTTT. Protein product: CASSYRDRTEAFF.

The chain has TRBV19 and TRBJ2-1; possibly TRBD1 or TRBD2 for D (10 bases each). CDR3 length: 19 residues. V was shortened by 3 bases and J by 6 bases, with 27 bases between the two germline ends. Looked up from germline, CDR1 is LNHDA and CDR2 is SQIVND (reference sequence). The CDR3: CASSISGTGVAGGINEQFF. The CDR3 DNA reads as TGTGCCAGTAGTATCTCCGGGACAGGGGTAGCGGGGGGTATCAATGAGCAGTTCTTC.